This TCR beta chain was captured by sequencing in a study of cytomegalovirus exposure and HLA in healthy donors (dated by TCRdb to the late 2010s). For the study in its entirety: According to an earlier analysis of several hundred of the donors, 200 million or so T cells yielded roughly 110 million unique TCR beta sequences and roughly 280 Gb of sequence data. About 280 gigabases of sequencing data and approximately 80 million unique TCR sequences were included in an early release covering roughly 700 HLA-typed donors. The genetic ancestry cluster associated with self-reported Caucasian donors included over 80% of the 398 genotyped donors. The aim of the study was to test whether cataloging public T cell receptors could identify signatures of past pathogen exposure. The T cell repertoires of around 730 subjects were profiled by immunosequencing and related to cytomegalovirus serostatus. Besides the first cohort of 666 subjects, a separate validation cohort made up of over a hundred different subjects was used. To predict cytomegalovirus infection status, the study brought together high-throughput TCR immunosequencing, statistical association of individual TCRs with disease status, and machine learning. A later analysis re-examined previously published TCR beta repertoires from more than 650 donors and added high-resolution HLA genotyping to investigate patterns of TCR occurrence. The later analysis used no new phenotypic data to find candidate immune exposures, relying instead on TCR beta sequences and their occurrence across donors. An earlier analysis of 587 of the donors used high-throughput TCR beta sequencing to judge whether each TCR beta V gene segment behaved as functional or pseudogenic. Donor age, sex, ethnicity and CMV serostatus were collected together with the repertoire data. Genome-wide SNP genotypes for about three fifths of the roughly 700 donors were used in a later genetic analysis, which treated that subset as a discovery cohort. All discovery cohort repertoires had been generated using a single sequencing platform. Both class I and class II loci were covered by HLA typing, at four-digit resolution. The number of donors typed differed by locus, with 629-630 for A, B, C, DRB1 and DQB1, roughly 550 for DQA1, nearly 610 for DPA1, and approximately 470 for DPB1. Several DR-DQ haplotypes were treated as single units for association and clustering because of strong linkage in the cohort. Among some 400 genotyped donors of the cohort, an average of approximately 200,000 unique TCR beta nucleotide sequences was sequenced per donor, of which about 19% were non-productive. The full study reports these points: Over 15 rarely observed V segments, including chromosome 9 orphons, were excluded from the earlier analysis of a few hundred of the donors because counts were too low. An earlier analysis of some 560 of the donors showed that most TCR beta V segments appeared in productive rearrangements either about 87% or about 30% of the time, which broadly matched IMGT annotations. In a later analysis, the rate of TCR association differed among HLA loci, with DRB1 alleles having the most associated TCRs and HLA-C alleles having the fewest. A later genetic analysis reported fewer N-insertions in productive TCRs among donors in an Asian-associated ancestry cluster than the 666-donor mean. Only TCR beta chains were sequenced in this cohort, and the absence of alpha or paired-chain data limited detectable features. Several of the top co-occurrence clusters appeared to be linked to parvovirus B19, influenza, CMV and Epstein-Barr virus, according to a later analysis. At a false discovery rate of 0.05, a later analysis linked approximately 18,000 TCR beta sequences to specific HLA alleles. Because HLA typing was unavailable for some donors at each locus, only the typed subset was used in association tests. The authors suggested that the approach could potentially be generalized to other disease states and immunological phenotypes. In vitro tests confirmed that a few of the cytomegalovirus-associated TCR beta chains recognize cytomegalovirus antigens. A total of some 180 TCR beta chains were listed by the study as associated with cytomegalovirus. V-gene and J-gene trimming of TCR beta chains was associated with a missense DCLRE1C variant in a later genetic analysis, and the association was replicated in an independent cohort. A further reported finding was that TCR beta sequences accurately predicted the HLA-A and HLA-B alleles for most subjects in the first cohort. For the cohort, immune exposure information was limited to CMV serostatus. Presence/absence analyses assumed roughly uniform sequencing depth across donors, an assumption that may not hold. Across donors, most TCR sequences were observed very rarely, whereas some public TCRs were present in many individuals. Correlated functional status among segregating V segments might reflect linkage disequilibrium, but an unknown experimental factor could not be ruled out. Assigning TCR associations to individual alleles was difficult when HLA alleles, especially DR and DQ, strongly co-occurred. Most CMV-associated TCR beta chains appeared to be HLA-restricted in a later analysis, and the HLA associations seemed to be driven largely by CMV exposure. The sequencing pipeline was judged likely to have produced a cluster of highly shared sequence variants as a technical artifact. Because the 87-base-pair reads could not distinguish some IMGT-functional V segments, including TRBV6-2 and TRBV6-3, those segments were excluded. In a later analysis, HLA-associated TCR beta chains showed more clonal expansion and lower generation probabilities than non-associated chains that were equally common. The classifier was reported to diagnose cytomegalovirus status with high specificity and sensitivity in both the original cohort and the validation cohort.

From a lookup of the germline V gene (reference sequence), CDR1 and CDR2 are SEHNR and FQNEAQ. Trimming leaves V shorter by 5 bases and J shorter by 0 bases, with the junction holding 12 bases beyond the gene matches. Reading from cysteine to phenylalanine, the CDR3 counts 17 amino acids. CDR3 DNA only is kept here, 51 bases in frame from base 1. On this clone: It has no known antigen specificity. The record has no base qualities; no much larger clone is one base away.

In total, about 650 healthy bone marrow donors made up the cohort. At the time of sampling, all cohort members were nominally healthy, though unrecorded immune exposures were likely present. The donor was CMV seropositive and belonged to the group of around 300 seropositive cohort members. Every donor gave a peripheral blood sample, and the peripheral blood mononuclear cells from that sample were used for TCR beta sequencing. The Qiagen DNeasy Blood Extraction Kit was used to extract genomic DNA from the blood cell samples. The method behind the library was the immunoSEQ multiplex PCR assay. For the multiplex PCR, a mixture combining 60 forward primers for TCR Vbeta segments and 13 reverse primers for TCR Jbeta segments was used. The CDR3 region of rearranged TCR beta genes was amplified from genomic DNA with a multiplex PCR assay. The Illumina HiSeq System was used to sequence the amplified TCR beta libraries as 87-base-pair reads. The authors' analysis ran thus. A later analysis counted approximately 76 million unique TCR beta chains across the 666 repertoires, and some 12 million of these chains were shared by at least two donors. A nearest-neighbor algorithm error-corrected the raw reads and collapsed the reads into unique sequences, merging closely related sequences to remove PCR and sequencing errors. CDR3 sequences were aligned to IMGT reference sequences to assign V, D and J gene segments. For a sequence to be retained, at least a six-nucleotide match to both a V gene segment and a J gene segment was required. Rearrangements were called productive when the CDR3 lacked stop codons and stayed in frame with V and J; all others were non-productive. CDR3 was defined by IMGT convention, running from the second conserved V-encoded cysteine to the conserved J-encoded phenylalanine. The earlier analysis of about 500 of the donors excluded sequences that lacked an unambiguous match to a single V gene segment. In an earlier analysis of around 590 of the donors, a V segment was called functional when productive rearrangements were above 56.7%, and segregating when the standard deviation between donors exceeded 5%. A statistical classification framework was built for diagnosing cytomegalovirus status from the catalog of TCR beta chain sequences. V and J gene assignment, in a later analysis, came from comparing TCR nucleotide sequences with IMGT/GENE-DB human TR gene sequences. In a later analysis, CDR3 sequences and most-parsimonious VDJ recombination scenarios were assigned using the TCRdist pipeline. In a later analysis, every TCR beta chain was defined by the combination of its CDR3 amino acid sequence and its V-gene family, and reads without a unique V-gene family were dropped. In a later analysis, some 600 highly shared, low-generation-probability nucleotide sequences were removed to address suspected cross-contamination and a sequencing artifact. In a later analysis, a clonal expansion index for each public chain was calculated from normalized within-repertoire ranks of inferred template counts. In a later analysis, generation probabilities were computed using a VDJ recombination model fitted to out-of-frame rearrangements, and the results were checked against IGoR. A later analysis scored TCR-TCR, TCR-HLA and TCR-CMV co-occurrence with hypergeometric tests, applying a repertoire-size bias correction to TCR pairs. A later analysis estimated false discovery rates by permuting HLA or CMV assignments 20 times. In a later analysis, co-occurring TCRs were grouped using DBSCAN, and TCRdist sequence similarity was added for clustering within HLA-allele-positive subsets. Repertoires with fewer than 30,000 or more than 120,000 public chains, plus five repertoires with anomalous nucleotide sharing, were excluded from co-occurrence clustering. What TCRdb holds here is the immuneACCESS table cut down to in-frame rearrangements. Part of the clones is not present; checked against another copy, under half of the missing clones reflect an unresolved V gene, and the others are unexplained. The DNA gave D and trimming, while V, J and clone size come from that table. This sample gives about 200,000 clones in total; almost 70% of them show up just once. The ten most abundant clones make up 2.6% of the sample.

This sequence was found in a man aged 35 to 55 in good health and CMV-seropositive. Sequences were obtained from PBMCs. The V and J segments used are TRBV7-9 and TRBJ1-2, with TRBD1 matching 7 junction bases. The DNA sequence follows: TGTGCCAGCAGCAAGTACGGGACAGACCGCACTAACTATGGCTACACCTTC. Translated, this is CASSKYGTDRTNYGYTF.